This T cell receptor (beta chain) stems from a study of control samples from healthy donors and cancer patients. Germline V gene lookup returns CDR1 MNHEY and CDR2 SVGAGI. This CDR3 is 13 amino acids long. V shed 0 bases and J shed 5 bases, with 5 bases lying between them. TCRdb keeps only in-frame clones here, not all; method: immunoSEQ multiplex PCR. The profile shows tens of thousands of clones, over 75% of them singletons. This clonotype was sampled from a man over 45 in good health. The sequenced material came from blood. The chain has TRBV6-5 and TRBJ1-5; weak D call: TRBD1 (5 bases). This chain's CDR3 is CASSYSGHQPQHF. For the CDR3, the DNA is TGTGCCAGCAGTTACTCGGGACATCAGCCCCAGCATTTT.